The 13 T cell receptor beta chains in this list originate from one sample, sequenced in a study of breast tumors, draining lymph nodes, adjacent tissues. Axillary draining lymph nodes of breast cancer patients supplied the node samples. TCRdb independently ran MiXCR on the multiplex PCR reads; one entry per CDR3 protein. Among about 130,000 distinct CDR3 sequences listed, 21% were seen once. The sequenced material came from axillary lymph node tissue. All receptors come from a female donor with breast cancer. Some clones in this sample may be carry-over from other donors' samples.

This clonotype was counted at least ten times. The V and J genes are TRBV9 and TRBJ1-4; TRBD1 might be the D (6 bases). The CDR3 is made up of 18 amino acids. The germline CDR1 and CDR2 sequences are SGDLS and YYNGEE. Deletions cut 2 bases from V and 3 bases from J, with 20 bases between. The CDR3 spells CASSVVPQGAGANEKLFF. The CDR3 DNA is TGTGCCAGCAGCGTCGTACCACAGGGAGCGGGAGCTAATGAAAAACTGTTTTTT. Filled out from reference TRBV9 and TRBJ1-4, the complete variable domain reads DSGVTQTPKHLITATGQRVTLRCSPRSGDLSVYWYQQSLDQGLQFLIQYYNGEERAKGNILERFSAQQFPDLHSELNLSSLELGDSALYFCASSVVPQGAGANEKLFFGSGTQLSVL.

This clonotype came up many times. The CDR3, as DNA: TGTGCCAGCAGCCGTCGGACAGAATCCTACGAGCAGTACTTC. Its protein product is CASSRRTESYEQYF. The rearrangement links TRBV7-8 to TRBJ2-7; D might be TRBD1 (6 bases). The CDR3 totals 14 residues. CDR1 and CDR2 (germline): SGHVS, FQNEAQ. Trimming shortened V by 5 bases and J by 1 base, and 12 bases separated the two germline ends.

This clonotype came up many times. The V call is TRBV10-3, the J call TRBJ2-5; tentative D call: TRBD1 (6 bases). This CDR3 spans 14 amino acids. Germline V gene sequence: CDR1 ENHRY, CDR2 SYGVKD. V was clipped by 4 bases and J by 3 bases, with 12 bases between them. As DNA, the CDR3 is TGTGCCATCAGTGGGACAGTCGCCGAAGAGACCCAGTACTTC. Translation gives CAISGTVAEETQYF.

This clonotype occurred many times. The chain joins TRBV3-1 to TRBJ2-3; 7 bases agree with TRBD2. The length of the CDR3 is 17 residues. With 4 bases clipped from V and 2 bases from J, the junction kept 12 bases outside the gene matches. CDR1 and CDR2 from the germline V gene are LGHDT and YNNKEL (reference sequence). The CDR3 sequence: CASSRRGSSGPTDTQYF. The CDR3 DNA reads TGTGCCAGCAGCCGACGTGGGTCTAGCGGTCCCACAGATACGCAGTATTTT.

In its sample, this clonotype was seen many times. This chain connects TRBV6-1 to TRBJ2-7, with 8 bases matching TRBD1. The CDR3 is 14 residues long. From germline, CDR1 is MNHNS and CDR2 SASEGT. J gave up 3 bases and V 6 bases, and 7 bases lay outside the gene matches. The chain's CDR3 is CASRADRAVYEQYF. Here the CDR3 DNA reads TGTGCCAGCAGGGCGGACAGGGCAGTCTACGAGCAGTACTTC.

Details on this clonotype: The junction departs from the called germline gene at one end, perhaps through a read error. This chain links TRBV20-1 with TRBJ1-2; D may be TRBD1 (6 bases). The CDR3 runs to 18 residues. The germline V gene has CDR1 DFQATT and CDR2 SNEGSKA (reference sequence). CDR3 loop: CSAREVRGATSRNFGYTF. In DNA, the CDR3 is TGCAGTGCTAGAGAGGTAAGGGGGGCGACGAGTAGGAACTTTGGCTACACCTTC.

This clonotype was detected ten times or more. The rearrangement joins TRBV6-6 to TRBJ2-7; tentatively, D is TRBD1 (5 bases). Germline assignment: CDR1 MNHNY and CDR2 SVGAGI (reference sequence). The CDR3 sequence is 12 residues long. Trimming left V 5 bases short and J 3 bases short, with 8 bases between. In nucleotides, the CDR3 is TGTGCCAGCAGTGGACAATTCTACGAGCAGTACTTC. Protein: CASSGQFYEQYF.

The chain has TRBV28 and TRBJ2-1; 12 bases line up with TRBD2. The CDR3 extends over 15 amino acids. Germline lookup yields CDR1 MDHEN and CDR2 SYDVKM. Trimming cost V 5 bases and J 8 bases; bases outside gene matches: 7. The CDR3 DNA reads TGTGCCAGCAGTCCTAGCGGGAGGGCCTTTGATGAGCAGTTCTTC. Translation gives CASSPSGRAFDEQFF. The full variable domain, completed using reference TRBV28 and TRBJ2-1, is DVKVTQSSRYLVKRTGEKVFLECVQDMDHENMFWYRQDPGLGLRLIYFSYDVKMKEKGDIPEGYSVSREKKERFSLILESASTNQTSMYLCASSPSGRAFDEQFFGPGTRLTVL.

This clonotype showed up just once. This may be a read error: a much more frequent sequence differs by one nucleotide. This chain joins TRBV7-2 and TRBJ1-5, with a weak D call TRBD1 (5 bases). This CDR3 contains 15 residues. Trimming shortened V by 5 bases and J by 2 bases, and 13 bases separated the two germline ends. Germline-derived CDR1 and CDR2 are SGHTA and FQGNSA. CDR3 in DNA: TGTGCCAGCAGCCAGACAGTTCGAGGCAATCAGCCCCAGCATTTT. It specifies CASSQTVRGNQPQHF.

As for this clonotype: A much larger clone lies a single base off, so this may be a read error. V and J are TRBV6-5 and TRBJ2-1, with unresolved D. Looked up from germline, CDR1 is MNHEY and CDR2 is SVGAGI. This CDR3 is built from 15 residues. As DNA, the CDR3 is TGTGCCAGCAGTTACAGGGAAAGCTCCTACAATGAGCGGTTCTTC. It codes for CASSYRESSYNERFF.

V is TRBV28 and J is TRBJ2-3; TRBD1 agrees at 9 bases. Germline values: CDR1 MDHEN, CDR2 SYDVKM. The CDR3 length is 14 residues. With 5 bases clipped from V and 8 bases from J, the junction kept 8 bases outside the gene matches. The CDR3 region is CASSPLWTGVTQYF. CDR3 DNA sequence: TGTGCCAGCAGTCCCCTGTGGACAGGGGTTACGCAGTATTTT.

The table lists this clonotype with many counts. The chain links TRBV20-1 to TRBJ2-7; TRBD2 aligns across 15 bases. The CDR3 contains 17 residues. Germline V CDR1 and CDR2: DFQATT, SNEGSKA (reference sequence). Trimming removed 5 bases from V and 2 bases from J; junction bases left unmatched: 10. CDR3: CSAYPGLAGGSPYEQYF. As DNA, the CDR3 is TGCAGTGCTTACCCGGGACTAGCGGGAGGTTCACCCTACGAGCAGTACTTC.

Ten or more counts support this clonotype. Sequence at one end of the junction differs from germline and may be a read error. The V call is TRBV20-1, the J call TRBJ1-2; no definite D call. CDR3 length equals 13 residues. Per the germline V gene, CDR1 is DFQATT and CDR2 is SNEGSKA (reference sequence). CDR3 sequence reads: CSVRDGWGGGYTF. DNA of the CDR3: TGCAGTGTTAGAGATGGGTGGGGTGGCGGCTACACCTTC.